This T cell receptor beta chain was recovered during a study of T-cell memory formation after mild COVID-19. The study, taken as a whole, reports: Whether day 37 second-wave clones are SARS-CoV-2-specific was not confirmed. Balance between CD4 and CD8 was seen in clones contracting day 15 to 85, and a CD4+ lean was seen in later expanders.

TCRdb fed the 5' RACE reads into MiXCR, producing one record per CDR3 protein. The sample yields about 470,000 distinct CDR3 sequences, over 15% seen once. This CDR3 has 14 residues. The ends lost 4 bases at V and 4 bases at J; junction bases unmatched: 4. In germline, CDR1 is SGHRS, CDR2 YFSETQ. On this clonotype: The antigen is not known.

The source is an adult woman who had mild COVID-19 (a few samples of this study predate the infection). Cell type and time point are not known. Sequences were obtained from PBMCs or a T cell subset sorted from them (not recorded which). The chain carries TRBV5-1 and TRBJ1-1; 10 nucleotides line up with TRBD1. The CDR3 DNA reads TGCGCCAGCAGCGTGGGACAGGGGCCCACTGAAGCTTTCTTT. Amino acid sequence: CASSVGQGPTEAFF.